The 14 T cell receptor beta chains given below trace back to one sample, sequenced in a study of CD8 T cells in ankylosing spondylitis. Study-wide results and limits: What appeared characteristic of ankylosing spondylitis blood was a TCR beta motif of several highly homologous variants.

Their antigens remain unidentified. Using its own MiXCR run on the 5' RACE reads, TCRdb lists one record per CDR3 protein. The sample holds about 800,000 distinct CDR3 sequences, 12% seen once. The sequenced sample consisted of blood, either unsorted or a sorted T cell fraction (not recorded which). The receptors were sampled from a male donor with ankylosing spondylitis.

This clonotype was seen at least ten times. The rearrangement links TRBV20-1 to TRBJ1-6; D is possibly TRBD1 (5 bases). The CDR3 consists of 12 residues. Germline loops: CDR1 DFQATT, CDR2 SNEGSKA (reference sequence). V lost 3 bases, J lost 7 bases, and 7 bases lay in between. CDR3 region: CSARGPNSPLHF. The CDR3, as DNA: TGCAGTGCTAGGGGGCCAAATTCACCCCTCCACTTT.

This clonotype has ten or more counts. The chain couples TRBV20-1 to TRBJ2-7; D is perhaps TRBD1 (6 bases). Germline values: CDR1 DFQATT, CDR2 SNEGSKA (reference sequence). Trimming took 6 bases from V and 0 from J, leaving 12 bases between them. The CDR3 consists of 13 residues. CDR3 DNA: TGCAGTGCCTCGGACAGCTTCTCCTACGAGCAGTACTTC. Residues: CSASDSFSYEQYF.

This clonotype was recorded a few times. The rearrangement links TRBV10-3 to TRBJ2-3, with D possibly TRBD1 on 6 matching bases. Germline V gene sequence: CDR1 ENHRY, CDR2 SYGVKD. V shed 2 bases and J shed 8 bases, with 11 bases lying between them. This CDR3 region has 13 residues. CDR3: CAISERPGATQYF. The CDR3 DNA is TGTGCCATCAGTGAGCGTCCAGGGGCTACGCAGTATTTT.

The table lists this clonotype with many counts. CDR3 coding DNA: TGCGCCAGCAGCTGGGACAGTTCGAGGACTGAAGCTTTCTTT. Its protein is CASSWDSSRTEAFF. This rearrangement joins TRBV5-1 to TRBJ1-1; TRBD1 aligns across 7 bases. V trimming: 3 bases; J trimming: 5 bases; junction bases outside the gene matches: 7. The CDR3 consists of 14 residues. Germline-derived CDR1 and CDR2 are SGHRS and YFSETQ.

This clonotype was counted a few times. CDR3 sequence (DNA): TGTGCCAGCAGCTTGGGGACAGACCTAGAGACCCAGTACTTC. It yields the protein CASSLGTDLETQYF. This chain connects TRBV5-5 to TRBJ2-5; D perhaps matches TRBD1 (6 bases). Looked up from germline, CDR1 is SGHKS and CDR2 is YYEKEE (reference sequence). V lost 0 bases and J lost 4, with 10 bases in between. The CDR3 sequence is 14 residues long.

The rearrangement links TRBV20-1 to TRBJ2-3, with 8 bases identical to TRBD2. J lost 4 bases, V lost 4 bases, and 10 bases had no gene match. CDR1 is DFQATT and CDR2 is SNEGSKA in the germline V gene (reference sequence). The CDR3 is 15 residues long. Here the CDR3 DNA reads TGCAGTGCTAAGAGAGGACTAGCCATGTCAGATACGCAGTATTTT. Translated: CSAKRGLAMSDTQYF.

This clonotype has only a few counts. The chain combines TRBV7-8 with TRBJ2-7; D is ambiguous. The V gene lost 4 bases and the J gene lost 1 base, with 11 bases spanning the gap. Germline-derived CDR1 and CDR2 are SGHVS and FQNEAQ. The CDR3 is 14 residues long. The CDR3 region has the DNA TGTGCCAGCAGCTCCTATTTTGCGTCCTACGAGCAGTACTTC. Translating gives CASSSYFASYEQYF.

The chain links TRBV20-1 to TRBJ2-1; D is perhaps TRBD1 (6 bases). The V end lost 4 bases, the J end lost 9 bases, and 19 bases lay between the germline ends. The V gene's germline CDR1 is DFQATT and CDR2 SNEGSKA (reference sequence). The CDR3 has 14 amino acids. The CDR3 reads CSATTGSWSSEQFF. The CDR3 DNA follows: TGCAGTGCTACCACAGGGTCATGGAGCAGTGAGCAGTTCTTC.

As regards this clonotype: One end of the junction fails to match germline, which may point to a read error. This chain joins TRBV7-9 and TRBJ1-5; D gene uncertain. CDR1 is SEHNR and CDR2 is FQNEAQ in the germline V gene (reference sequence). CDR3 length: 15 residues. CDR3 sequence (DNA): TGTACCAGCAGCTCAGGTCCGAGAGACAATCAGCCCCAGCATTTT. Translating it yields CTSSSGPRDNQPQHF.

The rearrangement links TRBV5-8 to TRBJ1-5, with D possibly being TRBD1 (5 bases). V dropped 1 base and J dropped 0 bases, with 11 bases sitting between them. The CDR3 is 16 amino acids. Germline CDR1 is SGHTS and CDR2 is YDEGEE. The CDR3 spells CASSLLQEYSNQPQHF. CDR3 in DNA: TGTGCCAGCAGCTTGCTACAGGAATATAGCAATCAGCCCCAGCATTTT.

The table lists this clonotype with a few counts. The chain recombines TRBV18 with TRBJ2-4; TRBD1 might be the D (6 bases). V lost 1 base and J 10 bases, leaving 17 bases between the germline ends. Germline V lookup: CDR1 KGHSH, CDR2 LQKENI. The CDR3 totals 15 residues. The CDR3 reads CASSPLGTLDSIQYF. DNA of the CDR3: TGTGCCAGCTCACCACTCGGGACACTAGATTCAATTCAGTACTTC.

This clonotype turned up a few times. The chain combines TRBV14 with TRBJ1-6, with D tentatively TRBD1 (5 bases). V was pared by 6 bases and J by 12 bases, with 15 bases between. Germline V CDR1 and CDR2: SGHDN, FVKESK. The CDR3 length is 13 residues. CDR3 protein: CASSRGTAEPLHF. CDR3 nucleotide sequence: TGTGCCAGCAGTCGGGGGACCGCTGAACCCCTCCACTTT.

Comment on this clonotype: Given a much more abundant clone one base away, this may be a read error. The rearrangement joins TRBV6-6 to TRBJ2-5; the D gene is possibly TRBD2 (6 bases). Germline V gene lookup returns CDR1 MNHNY and CDR2 SVGAGI (reference sequence). The ends were cut back, 8 bases at V and 7 bases at J, with 14 bases in the middle. The CDR3 is 12 amino acids. CDR3 DNA sequence: TGTGCCAGCCCCGGCCGGGGGATGACCCAGTACTTC. The encoded protein is CASPGRGMTQYF.

V gene TRBV6-1 combines with J gene TRBJ2-2; no clear D. The CDR3 consists of 15 residues. Germline CDR1 reads MNHNS; CDR2 reads SASEGT. The V end was cut by 6 bases, the J end by 3 bases, with 14 bases between. The CDR3 loop reads CASRLLHRDTGELFF. For the CDR3, the DNA is TGTGCCAGCAGGCTCCTGCACAGAGACACCGGGGAGCTGTTTTTT.